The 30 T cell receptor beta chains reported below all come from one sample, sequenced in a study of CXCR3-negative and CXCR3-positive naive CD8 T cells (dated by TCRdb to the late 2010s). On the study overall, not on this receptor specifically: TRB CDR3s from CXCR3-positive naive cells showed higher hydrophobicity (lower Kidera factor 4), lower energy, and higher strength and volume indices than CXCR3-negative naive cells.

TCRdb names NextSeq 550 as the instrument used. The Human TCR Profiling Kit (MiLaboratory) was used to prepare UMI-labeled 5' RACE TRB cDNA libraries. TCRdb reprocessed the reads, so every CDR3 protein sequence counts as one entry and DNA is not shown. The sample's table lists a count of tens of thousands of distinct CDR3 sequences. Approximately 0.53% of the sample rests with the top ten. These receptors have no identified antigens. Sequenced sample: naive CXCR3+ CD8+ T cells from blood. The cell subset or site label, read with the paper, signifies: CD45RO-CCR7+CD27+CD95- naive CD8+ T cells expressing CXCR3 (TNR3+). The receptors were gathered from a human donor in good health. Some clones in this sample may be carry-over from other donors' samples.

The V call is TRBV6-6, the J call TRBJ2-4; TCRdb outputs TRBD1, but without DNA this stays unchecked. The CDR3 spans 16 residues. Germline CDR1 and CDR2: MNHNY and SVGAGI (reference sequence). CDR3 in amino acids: CASDGGARLWGNIQYF.

CDR3 in amino acids: CASSVDSGGAGYEQYF. The rearrangement links TRBV9 to TRBJ2-7; TCRdb returns TRBD2, unconfirmable since there is no DNA. Germline V gene lookup returns CDR1 SGDLS and CDR2 YYNGEE. This CDR3 is 16 amino acids long.

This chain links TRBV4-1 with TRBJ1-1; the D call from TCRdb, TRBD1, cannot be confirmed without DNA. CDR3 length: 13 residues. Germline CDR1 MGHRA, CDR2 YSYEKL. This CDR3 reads CASSQVGPSEAFF.

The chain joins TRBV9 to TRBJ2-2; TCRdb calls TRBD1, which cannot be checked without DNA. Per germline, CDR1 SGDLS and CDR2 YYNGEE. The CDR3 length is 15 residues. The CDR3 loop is CASSGRDTHTGELFF.

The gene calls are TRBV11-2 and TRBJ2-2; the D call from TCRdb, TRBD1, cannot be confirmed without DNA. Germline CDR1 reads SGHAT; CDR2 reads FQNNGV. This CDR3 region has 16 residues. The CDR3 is CASSLVRTGNAGELFF. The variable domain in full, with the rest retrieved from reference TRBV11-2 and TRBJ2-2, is EAGVAQSPRYKIIEKRQSVAFWCNPISGHATLYWYQQILGQGPKLLIQFQNNGVVDDSQLPKDRFSAERLKGVDSTLKIQPAKLEDSAVYLCASSLVRTGNAGELFFGEGSRLTVL.

This chain's CDR3 is CASSVEGPERYTQYF. The chain links TRBV9 to TRBJ2-3; TCRdb's D call of TRBD2 is untestable without DNA. There are 15 residues in the CDR3. Germline V gene data show CDR1 as SGDLS and CDR2 as YYNGEE.

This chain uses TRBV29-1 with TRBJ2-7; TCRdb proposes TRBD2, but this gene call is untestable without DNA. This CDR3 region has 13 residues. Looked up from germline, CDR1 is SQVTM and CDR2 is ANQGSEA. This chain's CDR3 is CIPGGPYSYEQYF.

The CDR3 region is CASSLAHRRLTSYEQYF. This chain uses TRBV7-8 with TRBJ2-7; TCRdb designates TRBD1, a call that cannot be tested without DNA. There are 17 residues in the CDR3. The germline gives CDR1 SGHVS, CDR2 FQNEAQ.

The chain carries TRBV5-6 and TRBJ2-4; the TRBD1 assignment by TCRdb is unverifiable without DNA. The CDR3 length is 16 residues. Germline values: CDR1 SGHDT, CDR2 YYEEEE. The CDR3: CASSGRGGGAKNIQYF.

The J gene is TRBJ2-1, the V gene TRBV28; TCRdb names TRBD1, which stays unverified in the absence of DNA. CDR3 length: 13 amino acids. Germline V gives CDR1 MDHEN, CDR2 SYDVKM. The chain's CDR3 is CASSSGIYNEQFF.

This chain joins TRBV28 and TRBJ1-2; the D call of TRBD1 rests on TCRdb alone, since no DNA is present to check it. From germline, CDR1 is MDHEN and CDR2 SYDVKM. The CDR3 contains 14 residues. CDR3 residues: CASSLTGTGYGYTF.

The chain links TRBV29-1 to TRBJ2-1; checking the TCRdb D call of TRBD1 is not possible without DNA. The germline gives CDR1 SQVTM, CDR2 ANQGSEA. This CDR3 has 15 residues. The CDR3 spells CSVDRDPGSYNEQFF.

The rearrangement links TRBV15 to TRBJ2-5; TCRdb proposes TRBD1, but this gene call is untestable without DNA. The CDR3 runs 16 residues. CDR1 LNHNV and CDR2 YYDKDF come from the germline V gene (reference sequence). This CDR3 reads CATSRDSEPRGETQYF.

This CDR3 is CASSRLGGANTEAFF. The rearrangement joins TRBV4-2 to TRBJ1-1; as DNA is missing, the TRBD1 call by TCRdb cannot be tested. Germline CDR1 LGHNA, CDR2 YNFKEQ. There are 15 residues in the CDR3.

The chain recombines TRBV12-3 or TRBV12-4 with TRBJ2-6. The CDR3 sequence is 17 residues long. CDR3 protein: CASNTGPTISGANVLTF.

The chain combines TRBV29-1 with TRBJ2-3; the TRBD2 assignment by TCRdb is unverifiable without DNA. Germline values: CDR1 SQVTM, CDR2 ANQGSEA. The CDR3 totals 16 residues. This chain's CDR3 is CSAVTGTPTGADTQYF.

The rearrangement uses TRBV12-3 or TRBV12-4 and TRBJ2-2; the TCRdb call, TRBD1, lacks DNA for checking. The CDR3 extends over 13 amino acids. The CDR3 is CASSPTGTGELFF.

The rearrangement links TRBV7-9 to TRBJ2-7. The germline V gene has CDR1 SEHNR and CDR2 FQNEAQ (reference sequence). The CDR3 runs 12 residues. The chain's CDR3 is CASSSVVGGQYF.

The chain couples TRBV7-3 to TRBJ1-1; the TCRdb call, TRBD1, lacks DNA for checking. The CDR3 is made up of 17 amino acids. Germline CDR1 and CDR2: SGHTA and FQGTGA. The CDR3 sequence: CASSLTGGAPQNTEAFF.

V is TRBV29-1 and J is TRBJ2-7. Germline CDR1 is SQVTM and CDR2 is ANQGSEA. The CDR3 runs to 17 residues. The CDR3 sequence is CSVEDPSGPGGSYEQYF.

This CDR3 is CATSRLDGQNPDTQYF. The V gene is TRBV15, the J gene TRBJ2-3; the TRBD1 assignment by TCRdb is unverifiable without DNA. The CDR3 consists of 16 residues. The V gene's germline CDR1 is LNHNV and CDR2 YYDKDF (reference sequence).

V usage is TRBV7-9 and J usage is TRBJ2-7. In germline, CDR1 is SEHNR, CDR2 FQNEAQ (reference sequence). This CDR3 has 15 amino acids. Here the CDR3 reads CASSLAVGLDYAQYF.

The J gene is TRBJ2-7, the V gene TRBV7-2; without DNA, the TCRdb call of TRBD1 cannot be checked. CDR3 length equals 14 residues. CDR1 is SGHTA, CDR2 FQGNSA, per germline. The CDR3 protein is CASSPGGGVDEQYF.

CDR3 loop: CASSVTGIGNIQYF. J is TRBJ2-4 and V is TRBV27; lacking DNA, the TRBD1 call made by TCRdb goes unchecked. CDR3 length equals 14 residues. Germline loops: CDR1 MNHEY, CDR2 SMNVEV (reference sequence).

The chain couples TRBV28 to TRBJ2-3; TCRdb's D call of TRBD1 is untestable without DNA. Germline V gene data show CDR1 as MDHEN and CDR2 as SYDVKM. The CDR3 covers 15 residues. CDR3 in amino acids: CASSYDRELSDTQYF.

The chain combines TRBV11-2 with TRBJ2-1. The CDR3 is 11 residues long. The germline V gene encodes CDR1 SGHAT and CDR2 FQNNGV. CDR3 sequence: CASSLPNEQFF.

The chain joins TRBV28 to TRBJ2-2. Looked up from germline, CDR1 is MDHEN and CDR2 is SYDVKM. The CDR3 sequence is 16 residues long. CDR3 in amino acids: CASSLWGDIESGELFF. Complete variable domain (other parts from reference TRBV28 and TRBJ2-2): DVKVTQSSRYLVKRTGEKVFLECVQDMDHENMFWYRQDPGLGLRLIYFSYDVKMKEKGDIPEGYSVSREKKERFSLILESASTNQTSMYLCASSLWGDIESGELFFGEGSRLTVL.

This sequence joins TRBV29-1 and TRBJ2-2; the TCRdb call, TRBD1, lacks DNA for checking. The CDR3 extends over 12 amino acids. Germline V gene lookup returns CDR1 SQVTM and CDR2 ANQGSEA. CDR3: CSAEQGTGELFF.

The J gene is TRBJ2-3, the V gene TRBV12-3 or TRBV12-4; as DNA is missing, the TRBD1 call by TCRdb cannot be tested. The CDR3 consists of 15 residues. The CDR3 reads CASSFQGYGIDTQYF.

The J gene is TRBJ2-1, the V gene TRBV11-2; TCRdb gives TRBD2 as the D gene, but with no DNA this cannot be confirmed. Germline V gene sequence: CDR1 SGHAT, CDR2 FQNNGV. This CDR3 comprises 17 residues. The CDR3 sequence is CASSPGRGVTNYNEQFF.